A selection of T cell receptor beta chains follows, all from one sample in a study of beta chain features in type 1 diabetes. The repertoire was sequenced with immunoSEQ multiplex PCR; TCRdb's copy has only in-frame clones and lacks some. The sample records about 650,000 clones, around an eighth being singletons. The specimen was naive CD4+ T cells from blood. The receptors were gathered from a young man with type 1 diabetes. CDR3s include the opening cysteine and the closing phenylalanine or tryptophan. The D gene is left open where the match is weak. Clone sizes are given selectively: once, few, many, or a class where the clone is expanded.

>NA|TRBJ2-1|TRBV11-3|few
TGTGCCAGCAGCTTAGAAGGTAACAATGAGCAGTTCTTC
CASSLEGNNEQFF
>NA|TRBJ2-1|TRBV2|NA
TGTGCCAGCAGTGAGATCGACATTCGCTCCTACAATGAGCAGTTCTTC
CASSEIDIRSYNEQFF
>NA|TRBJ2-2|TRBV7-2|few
TGTGCCAGCAGCTTAAAGGGGAGCAACACCGGGGAGCTGTTTTTT
CASSLKGSNTGELFF
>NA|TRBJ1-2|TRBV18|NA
TGTGCCAGCTCCTCCCCCAGCTATGGCTACACCTTC
CASSSPSYGYTF
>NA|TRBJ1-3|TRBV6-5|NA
TGTGCCAGCAGTTTCACCCAGGGGACCTCTGGAAACACCATATATTTT
CASSFTQGTSGNTIYF
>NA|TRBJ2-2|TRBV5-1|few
TGCGCCAGCAGCATTCTAGGTTCCACCGGGGAGCTGTTTTTT
CASSILGSTGELFF
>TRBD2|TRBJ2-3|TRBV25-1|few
TGTGCCAGCCAGAACCATCAGGGACTAGGCACAGATACGCAGTATTTT
CASQNHQGLGTDTQYF
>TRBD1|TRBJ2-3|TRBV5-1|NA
TGCGCCAGCAGCTCGACAGGGGCCAGCACAGATACGCAGTATTTT
CASSSTGASTDTQYF
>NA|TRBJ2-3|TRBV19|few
TGTGCCAGTAGTATCCCTAACACAGATACGCAGTATTTT
CASSIPNTDTQYF
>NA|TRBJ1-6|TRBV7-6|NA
TGTGCCAGCAACCGTTTACCCCTCCACTTT
CASNRLPLHF
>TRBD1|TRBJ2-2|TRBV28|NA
TGTGCCAGCAGTTTTCCTCCGGGACAGGGGAACACCGGGGAGCTGTTTTTT
CASSFPPGQGNTGELFF
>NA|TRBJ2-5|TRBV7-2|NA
TGTGCCAGCGGTTTGGCAGGAAGACGGTTTGGACAAGAGACCCAGTACTTC
CASGLAGRRFGQETQYF
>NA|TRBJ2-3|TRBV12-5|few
TGTGCTAGTGGTTTCGGGGGTAGCACAGATACGCAGTATTTT
CASGFGGSTDTQYF
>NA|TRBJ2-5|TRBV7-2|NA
TGTGCCAGCAGCTGGGGAGGGACAGAAGAGACCCAGTACTTC
CASSWGGTEETQYF
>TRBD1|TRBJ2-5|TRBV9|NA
TGCGCCAGCAGGCCGACTGGACAGGGCCAAGAGACCCAGTACTTC
CASRPTGQGQETQYF
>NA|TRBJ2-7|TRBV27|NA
TGTGCCAGCAGTTTCGCGGACAGCGCCTACGAGCAGTACTTC
CASSFADSAYEQYF